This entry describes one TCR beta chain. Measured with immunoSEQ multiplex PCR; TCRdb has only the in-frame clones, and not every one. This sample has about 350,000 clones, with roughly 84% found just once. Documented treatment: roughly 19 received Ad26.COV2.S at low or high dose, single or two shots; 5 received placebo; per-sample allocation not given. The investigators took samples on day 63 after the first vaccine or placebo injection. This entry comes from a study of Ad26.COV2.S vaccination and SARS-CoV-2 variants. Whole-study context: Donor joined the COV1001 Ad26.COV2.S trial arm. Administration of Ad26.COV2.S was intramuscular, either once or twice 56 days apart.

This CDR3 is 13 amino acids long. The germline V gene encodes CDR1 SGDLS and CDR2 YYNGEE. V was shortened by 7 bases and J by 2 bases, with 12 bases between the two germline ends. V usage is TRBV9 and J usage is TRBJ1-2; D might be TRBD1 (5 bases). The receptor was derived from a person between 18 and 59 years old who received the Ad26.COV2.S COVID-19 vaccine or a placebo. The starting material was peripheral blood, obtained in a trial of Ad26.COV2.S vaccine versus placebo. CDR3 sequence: CASVRDLNYGYTF. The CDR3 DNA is TGTGCCAGCGTGAGGGACCTCAACTATGGCTACACCTTC. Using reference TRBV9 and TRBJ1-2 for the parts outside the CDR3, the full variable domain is DSGVTQTPKHLITATGQRVTLRCSPRSGDLSVYWYQQSLDQGLQFLIQYYNGEERAKGNILERFSAQQFPDLHSELNLSSLELGDSALYFCASVRDLNYGYTFGSGTRLTVV.